This T cell receptor (beta chain) was recovered during a study of memory CD4+ T cells and cytomegalovirus serostatus. Looking at the study overall: Donors were healthy Belgian adults, about ten CMV seropositive and approximately 23 seronegative.

This CDR3 has 15 amino acids. Losses at the gene ends were 1 base for V and 4 bases for J; bases not matched to a gene: 3. Germline lookup yields CDR1 LNHNV and CDR2 YYDKDF (reference sequence). The sort gate was single viable CD3+CD4+CD8-CD45RO+ cells for memory CD4+ T cells. CD4+ T cells were isolated by positive magnetic selection. Findings and caveats of the study: CMV serostatus prediction reached median AUC approximately 0.95, or 0.91 with US-trained model. The CMV-associated TCR signature appears largely within the CD4+ memory repertoire.

In regard to this clone: The antigen remains undetermined.

TCRdb's table, derived via immunoSEQ multiplex PCR, lists solely in-frame clones and lacks some. The sample has around 99,000 clones; 80% are singletons. The receptor was isolated from an adult in good health and CMV-seropositive. The chain links TRBV15 to TRBJ1-4; 7 bases fit TRBD1. Input material: memory CD4+ T cells from blood. Here the CDR3 reads CATSRARDSNEKLFF. In nucleotides, the CDR3 is TGTGCCACCAGCAGAGCCCGGGACAGTAATGAAAAACTGTTTTTT.